The 30 T cell receptor beta chains presented below share a single source sample, sequenced in a study of technical replicates of blood from a handful of donors. Repertoires were generated with immunoSEQ multiplex PCR, while TCRdb's copy carries only in-frame clones and drops some. The profile covers around 70,000 clones, with approximately 95% appearing a single time and around 0.24% taken by the ten largest. The sequenced sample consisted of T cells isolated from PBMCs. The origin of the receptors is a human donor in good health.

The V call is TRBV4-1, the J call TRBJ2-1; TRBD2 matches 12 bases. Germline V gene lookup returns CDR1 MGHRA and CDR2 YSYEKL. The J segment lost 6 bases and the V segment lost 3 bases, leaving 6 bases of the junction unmatched. The CDR3 covers 16 residues. The CDR3: CASSQAGTSGLNEQFF. CDR3 sequence (DNA): TGCGCCAGCAGCCAGGCCGGGACTAGCGGGCTCAATGAGCAGTTCTTC.

The chain joins TRBV5-1 to TRBJ2-3, with 9 bases matching TRBD1. Trimming at V came to 2 bases and at J to 3 bases, leaving 4 bases not matched to a gene. The CDR3 consists of 15 residues. Germline assignment: CDR1 SGHRS and CDR2 YFSETQ. As DNA, the CDR3 is TGCGCCAGCAGCTTAGGACAGGGGATTACAGATACGCAGTATTTT. Its translation is CASSLGQGITDTQYF.

This rearrangement joins TRBV11-2 to TRBJ1-3, with D possibly being TRBD1 (5 bases). With 5 bases removed from V and 7 bases from J, the gap between germline ends came to 15 bases. In germline, CDR1 is SGHAT, CDR2 FQNNGV. The length of the CDR3 is 14 residues. CDR3 DNA sequence: TGTGCCAGCAGCCCCAGGGACTTCCGGAACACCATATATTTT. Translated, it gives CASSPRDFRNTIYF.

This clone was observed a handful of times. The rearrangement uses TRBV5-1 and TRBJ1-1; D is unclear. V was trimmed by 4 bases and J by 2 bases, leaving 3 bases between them. CDR3 length: 11 residues. CDR1 is SGHRS and CDR2 is YFSETQ in the germline V gene. CDR3 coding DNA: TGCGCCAGCAGCCAAAACACTGAAGCTTTCTTT. The encoded protein is CASSQNTEAFF.

This chain joins TRBV28 and TRBJ2-7; possibly TRBD1 for D (5 bases). V lost 3 bases and J lost 5, with 14 bases in between. This CDR3 spans 14 amino acids. Germline lookup yields CDR1 MDHEN and CDR2 SYDVKM. CDR3 region: CASSFIQGLHEQYF. In nucleotides, the CDR3 is TGTGCCAGCAGTTTTATCCAGGGTTTACACGAGCAGTACTTC.

The chain uses TRBV6-6 and TRBJ1-1, with D perhaps matching TRBD1 (5 bases). The CDR3 has 14 residues. V was pared by 0 bases and J by 0 bases, with 5 bases between. Germline CDR1 MNHNY, CDR2 SVGAGI (reference sequence). The CDR3 region has the DNA TGTGCCAGCAGTTACTCGACAGTGAACACTGAAGCTTTCTTT. It encodes CASSYSTVNTEAFF.

The genes are TRBV11-2 and TRBJ2-7, with 12 bases that match TRBD2. The V gene end was trimmed by 2 bases and the J gene end by 7 bases; junction bases not matched to a gene: 12. The CDR3 loop spans 17 amino acids. Germline CDR1 reads SGHAT; CDR2 reads FQNNGV. CDR3 in amino acids: CASSLSYPRTSGEEQYF. In DNA, the CDR3 is TGTGCCAGCAGCTTATCTTACCCTAGGACTAGCGGGGAGGAGCAGTACTTC.

This sequence joins TRBV5-1 and TRBJ2-5; D ambiguous. CDR1 is SGHRS, CDR2 YFSETQ, per germline. The CDR3 sequence is 14 residues long. The ends were cut back, 0 bases at V and 2 bases at J, with 8 bases in the middle. The CDR3 DNA sequence: TGCGCCAGCAGCTTGGGCATTACACAAGAGACCCAGTACTTC. Translation gives CASSLGITQETQYF.

This clone appeared once. The chain carries TRBV11-3 and TRBJ1-1; 7 bases match TRBD1. The ends lost 3 bases at V and 7 bases at J; junction bases unmatched: 8. Per germline, CDR1 SGHNT and CDR2 YENEEA. This CDR3 has 14 amino acids. The CDR3 DNA follows: TGTGCCAGCAGCTTGCGACAGGGATGGAGTGAAGCTTTCTTT. Amino acid sequence: CASSLRQGWSEAFF.

Only one count was recorded for this clone. DNA of the CDR3: TGTGCCAGCAGTGAGGGCGTCGTGACTGAAGCTTTCTTT. Translating it yields CASSEGVVTEAFF. The chain has TRBV6-1 and TRBJ1-1; D is ambiguous. V was shortened by 3 bases and J by 5 bases, with 10 bases between the two germline ends. Germline CDR1 MNHNS, CDR2 SASEGT. The CDR3 is 13 residues long.

In nucleotides, the CDR3 is TGTGCCAGCAGGGGGCGCGGAAACACCATATATTTT. As protein: CASRGRGNTIYF. The J gene is TRBJ1-3, the V gene TRBV27; a weak D match, TRBD1 (5 bases). Germline loops: CDR1 MNHEY, CDR2 SMNVEV (reference sequence). CDR3 length equals 12 residues. Trimming removed 6 bases from V and 4 bases from J, with 7 bases in between.

This rearrangement joins TRBV7-9 to TRBJ1-5; possible D gene TRBD1, 6 bases. CDR3 length equals 15 residues. Germline values: CDR1 SEHNR, CDR2 FQNEAQ (reference sequence). V lost 6 bases and J lost 0, with 12 bases in between. The CDR3 DNA reads as TGTGCCAGCAGTAAGGACAGTTATAGCAATCAGCCCCAGCATTTT. Protein product: CASSKDSYSNQPQHF.

CDR3 DNA sequence: TGTGCCAGCAGCCTACCGGGACAGGCCCCCTATGGCTACACCTTC. Protein product: CASSLPGQAPYGYTF. V is TRBV11-2 and J is TRBJ1-2, with 8 bases that match TRBD1. Trimming at V came to 5 bases and at J to 4 bases, leaving 9 bases not matched to a gene. The CDR3 runs 15 residues. Germline V lookup: CDR1 SGHAT, CDR2 FQNNGV.

This clone was seen once. The rearrangement links TRBV20-1 to TRBJ1-2; TRBD1 matches at 7 bases. Germline CDR1 and CDR2: DFQATT and SNEGSKA (reference sequence). After removal of 5 bases from V and 5 bases from J, the junction contained 2 bases not matched to a gene. This CDR3 has 11 amino acids. CDR3 sequence reads: CSARQGYGYTF. The CDR3 bases are TGCAGTGCTCGACAGGGTTATGGCTACACCTTC.

This clone was counted a few times. The chain carries TRBV6-6 and TRBJ2-3; a weak D match, TRBD1 (7 bases). Germline-derived CDR1 and CDR2 are MNHNY and SVGAGI (reference sequence). V gave up 2 bases and J gave up 5 bases, with 11 bases separating them. The CDR3 consists of 14 residues. The CDR3 reads CASSYTQGGDTQYF. In DNA form, the CDR3 reads TGTGCCAGCAGTTACACGCAGGGGGGAGATACGCAGTATTTT.

The DNA for the CDR3 is TGCGCCAGCAGCCGGACAGGGGTGTCGGGGACCCAGTACTTC. Its translation is CASSRTGVSGTQYF. The rearrangement joins TRBV4-1 to TRBJ2-5, with 9 bases that match TRBD1. CDR1 and CDR2 from the germline V gene are MGHRA and YSYEKL. The junction had 7 bases not matched to a gene; V was cut back by 4 bases and J by 7 bases. The length of the CDR3 is 14 residues.

V and J are TRBV6-5 and TRBJ1-1; D ambiguous. With 6 bases removed from V and 5 bases from J, the gap between germline ends came to 13 bases. The CDR3 contains 13 residues. Germline loops: CDR1 MNHEY, CDR2 SVGAGI. CDR3 nucleotides: TGTGCCAGCAGCCCCTGGGAGGATACTGAAGCTTTCTTT. Protein sequence: CASSPWEDTEAFF.

This clone was picked up one time. CDR3 amino acids: CASSSGLAGGTDTQYF. The CDR3 nucleotides are TGTGCCAGCAGCTCCGGACTAGCGGGAGGCACAGATACGCAGTATTTT. V and J are TRBV7-8 and TRBJ2-3, with 13 bases identical to TRBD2. Germline V gives CDR1 SGHVS, CDR2 FQNEAQ. The V gene end was trimmed by 4 bases and the J gene end by 1 base; junction bases not matched to a gene: 2. The CDR3 spans 16 residues. Supplemented by reference TRBV7-8 and TRBJ2-3, the full variable domain reads GAGVSQSPRYKVAKRGQDVALRCDPISGHVSLFWYQQALGQGPEFLTYFQNEAQLDKSGLPSDRFFAERPEGSVSTLKIQRTQQEDSAVYLCASSSGLAGGTDTQYFGPGTRLTVL.

The table lists this clone with a count of one. The chain employs TRBV29-1 and TRBJ2-3; 7 bases fit TRBD2. The CDR3 length is 12 residues. Trimming cost V 4 bases and J 11 bases; bases outside gene matches: 9. Germline values: CDR1 SQVTM, CDR2 ANQGSEA. CDR3 amino acids: CSVAPDGTMQYF. DNA for the CDR3: TGCAGCGTTGCGCCCGATGGGACTATGCAGTATTTT.

The chain has TRBV11-2 and TRBJ2-1; 8 bases agree with TRBD2. Germline trimming cut 4 bases from V and 6 bases from J; bases unmatched to any gene: 8. CDR1 is SGHAT, CDR2 FQNNGV, per germline. CDR3 length: 15 amino acids. The CDR3 reads CASSSLTGGGNEQFF. CDR3 in DNA: TGTGCCAGCAGCTCCCTGACGGGGGGGGGCAATGAGCAGTTCTTC.

The genes are TRBV27 and TRBJ1-5; the D is unclear. Germline V gene data show CDR1 as MNHEY and CDR2 as SMNVEV (reference sequence). The CDR3 is 13 residues long. Trimming took off 2 bases at V and 2 bases at J, with 4 bases between the two ends. In DNA, the CDR3 is TGTGCCAGCAGTTTAATCGGCAATCAGCCCCAGCATTTT. This sequence encodes CASSLIGNQPQHF.

The chain links TRBV5-1 to TRBJ2-7, with 7 nucleotides matching TRBD2. Germline V lookup: CDR1 SGHRS, CDR2 YFSETQ. Trimming cost V 6 bases and J 6 bases; bases outside gene matches: 3. The CDR3 spans 11 residues. In DNA, the CDR3 is TGCGCCAGCAAGACTAGCACCGAGCAGTACTTC. This encodes CASKTSTEQYF.

The chain has TRBV6-4 and TRBJ1-5, with D possibly being TRBD1 (6 bases). The germline V and J ends were trimmed by 2 bases and 6 bases, with 11 bases remaining between them. The germline CDR1 and CDR2 sequences are MRHNA and SNTAGT. The CDR3 has 14 amino acids. CDR3 sequence: CASSDLGGTQPQHF. CDR3 nucleotide sequence: TGTGCCAGCAGTGACCTAGGGGGTACTCAGCCCCAGCATTTT.

The rearrangement joins TRBV25-1 to TRBJ1-2; 10 bases are shared with TRBD1. Per the germline V gene, CDR1 is MGHDK and CDR2 is SYGVNS. The J segment lost 7 bases and the V segment lost 6 bases, leaving 5 bases of the junction unmatched. The CDR3 loop spans 13 amino acids. The CDR3 bases are TGTGCCAGCAGCGAAGGGGACAGGGGTGGCTACACCTTC. Translated: CASSEGDRGGYTF.

The rearrangement joins TRBV7-9 to TRBJ2-5, with 7 nucleotides matching TRBD1. The V gene's germline CDR1 is SEHNR and CDR2 FQNEAQ (reference sequence). This CDR3 is built from 13 residues. J gave up 3 bases and V 5 bases, and 3 bases lay outside the gene matches. The CDR3 DNA reads as TGTGCCAGCAGCAACAGGGGTAAAGAGACCCAGTACTTC. Residues: CASSNRGKETQYF.

A few counts support this clone. The CDR3 bases are TGTGCCAGCAGCGTAGCTATGACATACACCGGGGAGCTGTTTTTT. This translates into CASSVAMTYTGELFF. The chain couples TRBV9 to TRBJ2-2; D not resolved. Trimming removed 0 bases from V and 3 bases from J, with 9 bases in between. The CDR3 length is 15 residues. The V gene's germline CDR1 is SGDLS and CDR2 YYNGEE.

The chain employs TRBV6-1 and TRBJ2-7; D is perhaps TRBD2 (6 bases). The CDR3 is 13 residues long. The V gene's germline CDR1 is MNHNS and CDR2 SASEGT. Trimming cost V 7 bases and J 3 bases, with 13 bases left between them. The CDR3 DNA follows: TGTGCCAGCACAATTGGACTATACTACGAGCAGTACTTC. This translates into CASTIGLYYEQYF.

This chain joins TRBV29-1 and TRBJ1-2; possible D gene TRBD1, 6 bases. V was shortened by 5 bases and J by 2 bases, with 12 bases between the two germline ends. The CDR3 is made up of 13 amino acids. Germline V gene sequence: CDR1 SQVTM, CDR2 ANQGSEA. The CDR3 sequence is CSVNADSNYGYTF. The CDR3, as DNA: TGCAGCGTTAACGCGGACAGCAACTATGGCTACACCTTC.

This chain uses TRBV19 with TRBJ2-7; a possible D gene is TRBD2 (6 bases). The CDR3 length is 16 residues. Per germline, CDR1 LNHDA and CDR2 SQIVND (reference sequence). V was pared by 0 bases and J by 4 bases, with 16 bases between. CDR3 amino acids: CASSIDPAGSLYEQYF. DNA for the CDR3: TGTGCCAGTAGTATAGATCCGGCGGGGAGTCTGTACGAGCAGTACTTC.

The rearrangement links TRBV9 to TRBJ2-2; 10 bases line up with TRBD2. Looked up from germline, CDR1 is SGDLS and CDR2 is YYNGEE. With 4 bases clipped from V and 3 bases from J, the junction kept 12 bases outside the gene matches. This CDR3 is built from 18 residues. CDR3 residues: CASSPSGTSARYTGELFF. The CDR3 DNA reads as TGTGCCAGCAGCCCCTCTGGGACTAGCGCAAGATACACCGGGGAGCTGTTTTTT.